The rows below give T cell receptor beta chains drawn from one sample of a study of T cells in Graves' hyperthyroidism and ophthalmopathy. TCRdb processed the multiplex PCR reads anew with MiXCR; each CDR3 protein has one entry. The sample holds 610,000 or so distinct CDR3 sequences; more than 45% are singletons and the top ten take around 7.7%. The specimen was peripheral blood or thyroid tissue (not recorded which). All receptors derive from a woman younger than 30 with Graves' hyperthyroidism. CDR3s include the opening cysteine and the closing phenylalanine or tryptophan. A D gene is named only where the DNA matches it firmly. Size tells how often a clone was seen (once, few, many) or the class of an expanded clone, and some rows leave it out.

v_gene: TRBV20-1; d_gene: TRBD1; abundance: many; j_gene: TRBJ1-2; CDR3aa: CSASGTGGGWSYTF; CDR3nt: TGCAGTGCTAGTGGGACAGGGGGCGGATGGAGCTACACCTTC
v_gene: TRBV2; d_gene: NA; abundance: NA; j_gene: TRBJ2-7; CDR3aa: CATSSLDPSRGEQYF; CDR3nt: TGTGCTACTAGCAGCTTGGACCCTAGTAGGGGCGAGCAGTACTTC
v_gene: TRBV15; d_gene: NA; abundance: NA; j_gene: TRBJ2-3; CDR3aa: CATSSTGDTQYF; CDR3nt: TGTGCCACCAGTAGCACAGGGGATACGCAGTATTTT
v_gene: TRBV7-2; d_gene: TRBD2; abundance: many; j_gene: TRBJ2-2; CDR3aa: CASSLALLAGAAGELFF; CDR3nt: TGTGCCAGCAGCTTAGCGTTGTTAGCGGGAGCAGCCGGGGAGCTGTTTTTT
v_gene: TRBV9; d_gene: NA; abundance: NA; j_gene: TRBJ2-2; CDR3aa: CASSVGGVAGELFF; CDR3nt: TGTGCCAGCAGCGTCGGGGGTGTGGCCGGGGAGCTGTTTTTT
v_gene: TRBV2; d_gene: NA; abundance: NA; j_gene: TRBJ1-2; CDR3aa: CASSEVGQNYGDTF; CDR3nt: TGTGCCAGCAGTGAAGTGGGACAAAACTATGGCGACACCTTC
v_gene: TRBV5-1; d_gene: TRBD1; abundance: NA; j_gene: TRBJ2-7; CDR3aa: CASSFRQGYTYEQYF; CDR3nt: TGCGCCAGCAGCTTCCGACAGGGGTATACCTACGAGCAGTACTTC
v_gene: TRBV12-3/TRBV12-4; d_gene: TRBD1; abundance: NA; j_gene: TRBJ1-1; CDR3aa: CASSPPGQKTEAFF; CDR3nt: TGTGCCAGCTCACCGCCGGGACAGAAAACTGAAGCTTTCTTT
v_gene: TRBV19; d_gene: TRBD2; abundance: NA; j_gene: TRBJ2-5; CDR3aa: CASRVAGGGETQYF; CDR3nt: TGTGCCAGTAGGGTAGCGGGAGGAGGAGAGACCCAGTACTTC
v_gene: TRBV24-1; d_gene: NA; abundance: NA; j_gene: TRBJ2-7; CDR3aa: CATSEGRETYEQYF; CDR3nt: TGTGCCACCAGTGAGGGAAGGGAGACCTACGAGCAGTACTTC
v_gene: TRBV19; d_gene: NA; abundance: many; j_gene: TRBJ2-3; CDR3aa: CASSIGGSGRTQYF; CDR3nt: TGTGCCAGTAGTATCGGAGGGTCTGGTCGTACGCAGTATTTT
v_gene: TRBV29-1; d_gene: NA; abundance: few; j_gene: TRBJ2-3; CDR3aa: CSAREGLRGDTQYF; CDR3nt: TGCAGCGCCCGAGAGGGATTACGGGGAGATACGCAGTATTTT
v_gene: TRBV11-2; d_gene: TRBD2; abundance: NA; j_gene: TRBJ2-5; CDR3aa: CASSLTWLPTASGKETQYF; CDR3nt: TGTGCCAGCAGCTTAACTTGGCTTCCCACGGCTAGCGGGAAAGAGACCCAGTACTTC
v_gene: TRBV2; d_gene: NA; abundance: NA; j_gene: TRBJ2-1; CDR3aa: CASSAPGLSANNEQFF; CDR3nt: TGTGCCAGCAGTGCCCCTGGATTATCGGCGAACAATGAGCAGTTCTTC
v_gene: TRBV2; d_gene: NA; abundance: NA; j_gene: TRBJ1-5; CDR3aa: CASSGLAEIPQHF; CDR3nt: TGTGCCAGCAGTGGTCTAGCGGAGATACCCCAGCATTTT
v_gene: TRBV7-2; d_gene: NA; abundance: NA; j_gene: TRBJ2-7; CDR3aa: CASSLGLGRTGELYF; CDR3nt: TGTGCCAGCAGCTTAGGTCTGGGGCGGACCGGGGAGCTGTACTTC
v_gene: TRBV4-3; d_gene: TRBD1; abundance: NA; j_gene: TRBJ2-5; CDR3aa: CASSQERTGTANTGETQYF; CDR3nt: TGCGCCAGCAGCCAAGAGCGAACCGGGACAGCGAACACCGGGGAGACCCAGTACTTC
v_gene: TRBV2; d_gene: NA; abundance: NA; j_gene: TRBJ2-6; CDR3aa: CATHAGDNVLTF; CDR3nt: TGTGCCACCCATGCTGGGGACAACGTCCTGACTTTC
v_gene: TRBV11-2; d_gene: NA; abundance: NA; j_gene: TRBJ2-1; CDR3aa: CASSTTGASANNEQFF; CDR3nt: TGTGCCAGCAGCACCACGGGCGCTAGCGCTAACAATGAGCAGTTCTTC
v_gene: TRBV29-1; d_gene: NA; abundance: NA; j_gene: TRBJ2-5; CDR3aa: CSGDDGGKETQYF; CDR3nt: TGCAGCGGTGATGACGGGGGTAAGGAGACCCAGTACTTC
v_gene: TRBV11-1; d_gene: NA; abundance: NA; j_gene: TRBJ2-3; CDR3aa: CASSLKRESTDTQYF; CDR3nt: TGTGCCAGCAGCTTAAAACGGGAGAGCACAGATACGCAGTATTTT
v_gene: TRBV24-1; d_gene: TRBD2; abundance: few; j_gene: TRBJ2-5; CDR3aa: CATSSGWVQTQYF; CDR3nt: TGTGCCACGTCTAGCGGGTGGGTGCAGACCCAGTACTTC
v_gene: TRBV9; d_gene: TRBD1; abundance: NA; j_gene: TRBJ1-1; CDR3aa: CASSPQGTGDGNTEAFF; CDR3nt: TGTGCCAGCAGCCCCCAGGGGACAGGGGACGGGAACACTGAAGCTTTCTTT
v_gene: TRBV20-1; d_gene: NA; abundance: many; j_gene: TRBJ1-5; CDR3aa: CSARDRLGNQPQHF; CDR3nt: TGCAGTGCTAGAGATCGCCTCGGCAATCAGCCCCAGCATTTT
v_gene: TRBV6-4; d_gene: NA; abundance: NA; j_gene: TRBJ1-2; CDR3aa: CASSTRDTGYRNYGYTF; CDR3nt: TGTGCCAGCAGTACCCGGGACACCGGGTACCGTAACTATGGCTACACCTTC
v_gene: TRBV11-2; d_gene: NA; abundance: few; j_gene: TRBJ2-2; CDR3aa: CASSPTNTGNTGELFF; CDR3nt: TGTGCCAGCAGCCCAACAAACACAGGGAACACCGGGGAGCTGTTTTTT
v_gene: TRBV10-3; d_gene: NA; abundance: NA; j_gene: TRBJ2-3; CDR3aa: CAWSIQGDTQYF; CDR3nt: TGTGCCTGGAGTATACAGGGAGATACGCAGTATTTT
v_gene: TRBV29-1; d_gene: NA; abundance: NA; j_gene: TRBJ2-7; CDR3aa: CSGGNEQYF; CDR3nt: TGCAGCGGGGGCAACGAGCAGTACTTC
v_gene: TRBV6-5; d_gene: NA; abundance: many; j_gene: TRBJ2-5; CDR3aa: CASGGLQSMETQYF; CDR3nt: TGTGCCAGCGGGGGACTTCAGTCGATGGAGACCCAGTACTTC
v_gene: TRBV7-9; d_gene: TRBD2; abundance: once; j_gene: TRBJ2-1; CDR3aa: CASSLVAGGPNEQFF; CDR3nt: TGTGCCAGCAGCTTAGTAGCGGGAGGGCCCAATGAGCAGTTCTTC
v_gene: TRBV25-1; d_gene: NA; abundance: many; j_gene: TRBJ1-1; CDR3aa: CASSESGSTEAFF; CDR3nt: TGTGCCAGCAGTGAGTCGGGAAGCACTGAAGCTTTCTTT
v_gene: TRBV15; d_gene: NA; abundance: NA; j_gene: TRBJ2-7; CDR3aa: CATSPQRGREQYF; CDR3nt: TGTGCCACCAGCCCGCAAAGGGGCCGCGAGCAGTACTTC
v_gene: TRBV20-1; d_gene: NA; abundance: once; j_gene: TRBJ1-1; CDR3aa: CSARDSGRTEAFF; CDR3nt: TGCAGTGCTAGAGATTCGGGCCGCACTGAAGCTTTCTTT
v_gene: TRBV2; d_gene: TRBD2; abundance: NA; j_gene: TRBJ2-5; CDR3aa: CASSEGAGDSYNETQYF; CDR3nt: TGTGCCAGCAGTGAAGGAGCGGGAGACTCCTACAATGAGACCCAGTACTTC
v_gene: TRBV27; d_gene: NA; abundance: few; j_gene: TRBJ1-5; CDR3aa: CASSPSERSQPQHF; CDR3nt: TGTGCCAGCAGTCCATCCGAGAGGTCCCAGCCCCAGCATTTT
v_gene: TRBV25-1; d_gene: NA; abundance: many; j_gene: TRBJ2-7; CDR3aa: CASALHYEQYF; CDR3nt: TGTGCCAGCGCCCTACACTACGAGCAGTACTTC
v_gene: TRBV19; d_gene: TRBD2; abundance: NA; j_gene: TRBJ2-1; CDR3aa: CASSISAGGYNEQFF; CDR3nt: TGTGCCAGTAGTATTTCAGCGGGAGGTTACAATGAGCAGTTCTTC
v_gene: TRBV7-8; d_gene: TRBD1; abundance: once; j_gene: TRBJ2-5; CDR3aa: CASSPLTGGAWETQYF; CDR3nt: TGTGCCAGCTCACCACTAACAGGGGGCGCATGGGAGACCCAGTACTTC
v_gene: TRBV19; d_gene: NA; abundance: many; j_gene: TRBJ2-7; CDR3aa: CASSISAASYEQYF; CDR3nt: TGTGCCAGTAGTATATCGGCGGCCTCCTACGAGCAGTACTTC
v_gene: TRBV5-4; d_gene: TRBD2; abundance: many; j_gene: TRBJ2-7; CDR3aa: CASSLASTSGRYEQYF; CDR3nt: TGTGCCAGCAGCTTGGCCTCGACTAGCGGGAGGTATGAGCAGTACTTC
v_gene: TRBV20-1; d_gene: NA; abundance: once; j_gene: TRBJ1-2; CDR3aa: CSAKTDSHRAYGYTF; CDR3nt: TGCAGTGCAAAGACGGACAGTCACAGAGCATATGGCTACACCTTC